This TCR beta chain emerged from a study of cytomegalovirus exposure and HLA in healthy donors. This PCR relied on a set of 60 Vbeta primers and 13 Jbeta primers. The table came from immunoSEQ multiplex PCR; TCRdb's copy has only in-frame clones and leaves some out. The sample has around 170,000 clones, about four fifths seen once. This clone was found a few times. Its specificity is not known. Study conclusions and caveats: The study reported that TCR beta sequences accurately predicted HLA-A and HLA-B alleles in most subjects. Later analysis demonstrated an association between a missense DCLRE1C variant and TCR beta V- and J-gene trimming. Among the most significant clusters, several appeared linked to common viral pathogens in a later analysis.

Sequenced sample: PBMCs. The TCR originated in a woman aged 45-65 years in good health and CMV-seropositive.

The DNA of the CDR3 is TGTGCCAGCAGACGCCCCCAGGGTTGGGGCAATCAGCCCCAGCATTTT. This gives the protein CASRRPQGWGNQPQHF. This chain connects TRBV28 to TRBJ1-5; D perhaps matches TRBD1 (5 bases). The CDR3 loop spans 16 amino acids. Germline-derived CDR1 and CDR2 are MDHEN and SYDVKM. V lost 6 bases and J 2 bases, leaving 17 bases between the germline ends. The complete variable domain, with remaining parts taken from reference TRBV28 and TRBJ1-5, reads DVKVTQSSRYLVKRTGEKVFLECVQDMDHENMFWYRQDPGLGLRLIYFSYDVKMKEKGDIPEGYSVSREKKERFSLILESASTNQTSMYLCASRRPQGWGNQPQHFGDGTRLSIL.